This T cell receptor beta chain was recorded in a study of shared clonotypes between healthy human individuals. In germline, CDR1 is MDHEN, CDR2 SYDVKM. The CDR3 totals 17 residues. The V gene end was trimmed by 10 bases and the J gene end by 0 bases; junction bases not matched to a gene: 15. Genomic DNA belonging to each subset was distributed in equal measure over several immunoSEQ plates. TCRdb's copy holds only in-frame clones and misses some; the assay was immunoSEQ multiplex PCR. Of more than 2 million clones detected, around 95% appear once; the ten largest clones hold roughly 0.13%. V usage is TRBV28 and J usage is TRBJ1-5, with 7 bases that match TRBD1. Sequences were obtained from naive CD4+ T cells sorted from blood. The subset here: CD45RA+ positively selected. The sequence derives from a man in his late teens or twenties in good health. The CDR3 reads CATRPDRVGDSNQPQHF. Written as DNA, the CDR3 is TGTGCCACCCGACCCGACAGGGTGGGAGATAGCAATCAGCCCCAGCATTTT.